A selection of T cell receptor beta chains follows, all from one sample in a study of blood T cells in healthy people across ages. Via MiXCR, TCRdb re-called the 5' RACE reads, giving one row per CDR3 protein. The table records roughly 1.9 million distinct CDR3 sequences, roughly two fifths of them present only once. Sequencing input: blood. Every receptor here comes from a human donor in good health. Each CDR3 is given with its conserved first and last residue. The D gene is left open where the match is weak. Part of the rows lack a size; the others show once, few, many or a class for expanded clones.

CDR3 protein	CDR3 DNA	D gene	V gene	J gene	clone size
CASSLSGTHSYNEQFF	TGTGCCAGCAGCTTATCCGGGACACACTCCTACAATGAGCAGTTCTTC	.	TRBV7-2	TRBJ2-1	few
CATGARGGNQPQHF	TGTGCCACCGGAGCCCGGGGTGGCAATCAGCCCCAGCATTTT	.	TRBV15	TRBJ1-5	.
CRATGGGHGYTF	TGCAGGGCTACAGGGGGCGGACATGGCTACACCTTC	TRBD1	TRBV20-1	TRBJ1-2	.
CASIAGTEGTEAFF	TGCGCCAGCATCGCTGGCACTGAGGGCACTGAAGCTTTCTTT	.	TRBV5-1	TRBJ1-1	.
CASSQIGNTIYF	TGCGCCAGCAGCCAAATAGGAAACACCATATATTTT	.	TRBV4-1	TRBJ1-3	.
CASSLGTGSLEQFF	TGCGCCAGCAGCTTGGGGACAGGATCCTTAGAGCAGTTCTTC	TRBD1	TRBV5-1	TRBJ2-1	.
CASSRATSGGTDTQYF	TGTGCCAGCAGCCGGGCGACTAGCGGGGGTACAGATACGCAGTATTTT	TRBD2	TRBV3-1	TRBJ2-3	many
CASSSREFHEQFF	TGTGCCAGCAGCTCTCGTGAGTTCCATGAGCAGTTCTTC	.	TRBV7-2	TRBJ2-1	many
CSAKGRGRNQPQHF	TGCAGTGCAAAAGGCAGGGGGCGAAACCAGCCCCAGCATTTT	TRBD1	TRBV20-1	TRBJ1-5	.
CSAIRHSNQPQHF	TGCAGTGCTATACGACACAGCAATCAGCCCCAGCATTTT	.	TRBV20-1	TRBJ1-5	.
CSATPAGVGRQETQYF	TGCAGTGCCACTCCAGCGGGAGTGGGTCGGCAGGAGACCCAGTACTTC	TRBD2	TRBV20-1	TRBJ2-5	.
CAMTTGYGYTF	TGTGCCATGACCACAGGTTATGGCTACACCTTC	.	TRBV30	TRBJ1-2	.
CASSQQPRDTEAFF	TGTGCCAGTAGTCAGCAGCCCCGGGACACTGAAGCTTTCTTT	.	TRBV19	TRBJ1-1	few
CASSQIVNRGNIQYF	TGCGCCAGCAGCCAAATCGTTAACAGGGGAAACATTCAGTACTTC	TRBD1	TRBV4-3	TRBJ2-4	few
CASSLVSGAGNQPQHF	TGTGCCAGCAGCTTAGTATCGGGGGCTGGCAATCAGCCCCAGCATTTT	.	TRBV7-9	TRBJ1-5	.
CASSQLDLTVQETQYF	TGTGCCAGCAGCCAGTTAGACCTGACCGTCCAAGAGACCCAGTACTTC	.	TRBV7-8	TRBJ2-5	few
CSAKEGQATEQYF	TGCAGTGCTAAAGAGGGGCAGGCCACCGAGCAGTACTTC	.	TRBV20-1	TRBJ2-7	few
CASSPSPDRAGGYTF	TGTGCCAGCAGCCCCAGTCCAGACAGGGCGGGAGGCTACACCTTC	TRBD1	TRBV3-1	TRBJ1-2	.
CSARDDVTRIRTQYF	TGCAGTGCTAGAGATGACGTGACACGGATCCGGACCCAGTACTTC	.	TRBV20-1	TRBJ2-5	.
CASSFNEGREQYF	TGTGCCAGCAGCTTTAACGAAGGACGCGAGCAGTACTTC	.	TRBV7-9	TRBJ2-7	.